The rows below give T cell receptor beta chains drawn from one sample of a study of identical twins. TCRdb independently ran MiXCR on the 5' RACE reads; one entry per CDR3 protein. The sample records some 1,600,000 distinct CDR3 sequences, 25% to 35% being singletons. The sample was cord blood. These receptors all come from a newborn girl in good health. The CDR3 runs from the conserved cysteine through the conserved F or W. The D gene is left open where the match is weak. Rows may omit the clone size; those that give it use once, few, many or a size class.

few | TRBJ2-1 | TRBV6-5 | . | TGTGCCAGCAGTTACTCGACAGGGAGGGAGACCCAGTTCTTC | CASSYSTGRETQFF
. | TRBJ2-3 | TRBV7-2 | . | TGTGCCAGCAGCTTAGCAACGGGAACCCCCACAGATACGCAGTATTTT | CASSLATGTPTDTQYF
few | TRBJ2-7 | TRBV28 | . | TGTGCCAGCAGTTCACAGGAAAAGCTCGGCGAGCAGTACTTC | CASSSQEKLGEQYF
. | TRBJ2-7 | TRBV6-5 | . | TGTGCCAGCAGCCGCCCGCAGACCTACGAGCAGTACTTC | CASSRPQTYEQYF
few | TRBJ2-3 | TRBV12-3/TRBV12-4 | . | TGTGCCAGCAGTTTTCGGCCCCCGAGCACAGATACGCAGTATTTT | CASSFRPPSTDTQYF
. | TRBJ2-7 | TRBV20-1 | TRBD1 | TGCAGTGCTAGAGATCGGGACAGGGGATTATTCCACGAGCAGTACTTC | CSARDRDRGLFHEQYF
few | TRBJ2-7 | TRBV5-1 | . | TGCGCCAGCAGCTTGTCCAGGCCATCCTACGAGCAGTACTTC | CASSLSRPSYEQYF
. | TRBJ2-1 | TRBV20-1 | . | TGCAGTGCGTCCCCCATCAGCGGATTATACAATGGGCAGTTCTTC | CSASPISGLYNGQFF
few | TRBJ2-7 | TRBV11-2 | TRBD2 | TGTGCCAGCAGCCAGCGGGGGCCCGGCTACAATGAGCAGTACTTC | CASSQRGPGYNEQYF
few | TRBJ2-5 | TRBV11-2 | . | TGTGCCAGCAGCTTATCGGTCCGGGGATTCGTAGAGACCCAGTACTTC | CASSLSVRGFVETQYF
. | TRBJ2-1 | TRBV5-1 | . | TGCGCCAGCAGCTTGGCCGGTGTGTATAGCCCCTACAATGAGCAGTTCTTC | CASSLAGVYSPYNEQFF
. | TRBJ1-2 | TRBV7-2 | . | TGTGCCAGCAGCGACTGGACAACTAACTATGGCTACACCTTC | CASSDWTTNYGYTF
. | TRBJ1-6 | TRBV4-1 | . | TGCGCCAGCAGCCCCGGTCGGGGGGCTAATTCACCCCTCCACTTT | CASSPGRGANSPLHF
few | TRBJ2-1 | TRBV7-2 | TRBD2 | TGTGCCAGCAGCTTATCCCCTAGCGGGTACAATGAGCAGTTCTTC | CASSLSPSGYNEQFF
. | TRBJ2-1 | TRBV6-1 | TRBD2 | TGTGCCAGCAGTGTTAGCGGGCTGGTCAACAATGAGCAGTTCTTC | CASSVSGLVNNEQFF
few | TRBJ1-6 | TRBV4-2 | . | TGTGCCAGCAGCCAGGAGATCTATAATTCACCCCTCCACTTT | CASSQEIYNSPLHF
. | TRBJ2-7 | TRBV27 | TRBD1 | TGTGCCAGCAGTTTTTCTCGGACAGGGCCCTCCTACGAGCAGTACTTC | CASSFSRTGPSYEQYF
. | TRBJ2-7 | TRBV27 | TRBD2 | TGTGCCAGCAGTCGTCACCCTAGCGGGGTCTACAATGAGCAGTACTTC | CASSRHPSGVYNEQYF
few | TRBJ2-7 | TRBV20-1 | . | TGCAGTGCTAGCGCCGCCTACGAGCAGTACTTC | CSASAAYEQYF
many | TRBJ1-2 | TRBV6-5 | . | TGTGCCAGCAGTTTTGCCAGAGCCTATGGCTACACCTTC | CASSFARAYGYTF
. | TRBJ2-7 | TRBV4-1 | TRBD2 | TGCGCCAGCAGCCAGACCGGGACTAGCGGGGAAGGTTACGAGCAGTACTTC | CASSQTGTSGEGYEQYF
few | TRBJ2-3 | TRBV7-2 | . | TGTGCCAGCAGCGCCTGGGATCTAGGCACAGATACGCAGTATTTT | CASSAWDLGTDTQYF
many | TRBJ2-2 | TRBV12-3/TRBV12-4 | . | TGTGCCAGCAGTTTAGGCACCGGGGAGCTGTTTTTT | CASSLGTGELFF
. | TRBJ2-1 | TRBV20-1 | . | TGCAGTGTCTACAGGGACATCTACAATGAGCAGTTCTTC | CSVYRDIYNEQFF
few | TRBJ2-7 | TRBV5-1 | . | TGCGCCAGCAGATTCCTACTAGGGAATACCTACGAGCAGTACTTC | CASRFLLGNTYEQYF
few | TRBJ2-7 | TRBV20-1 | . | TGCAGTGCGCCGGACTATCCACGGGGAGAGCAGTACTTC | CSAPDYPRGEQYF
few | TRBJ1-2 | TRBV5-1 | TRBD1 | TGCGCCAGCAGCAGACTGACAGGGCGGGGTGAGGATGGCTACACCTTC | CASSRLTGRGEDGYTF
. | TRBJ1-1 | TRBV10-2 | . | TGCGCCAGCAGTGAGTCGCTGTGGCGTCAGGACGAGGGGAACACTGAAGCTTTCTTT | CASSESLWRQDEGNTEAFF
. | TRBJ2-5 | TRBV5-1 | . | TGCGCCAGCAGCTTGGGAGGGACGACAGATTACAAGACCCAGTACTTC | CASSLGGTTDYKTQYF
few | TRBJ1-6 | TRBV5-6 | . | TGTGCCAGCAGGGAGATCTCCTATAATTCACCCCTCCACTTT | CASREISYNSPLHF
few | TRBJ1-4 | TRBV28 | . | TGTGCCAGCAGTTTTTCAGGGATCTATGGGGAAAAACTGTTTTTT | CASSFSGIYGEKLFF
. | TRBJ2-5 | TRBV20-1 | . | TGCAGTGCTAGAGTGGGCGGTCCGGAGACCCAGTACTTC | CSARVGGPETQYF
few | TRBJ2-7 | TRBV27 | . | TGTGCCAGCAGTTCCAGGGCCCCCTACGAGCAGTACTTC | CASSSRAPYEQYF
many | TRBJ2-1 | TRBV29-1 | . | TGCAGCGTAAGGGCCCTCTACAATGAGCAGTTCTTC | CSVRALYNEQFF
. | TRBJ1-5 | TRBV20-1 | TRBD1 | TGCAGTGCGCCGACAGGGGGATATAGCAATCAGCCCCAGCATTTT | CSAPTGGYSNQPQHF
few | TRBJ2-3 | TRBV27 | . | TGTGCCAGCAGTCATTCCGTCGGTTTCACAGATACGCAGTATTTT | CASSHSVGFTDTQYF
few | TRBJ2-1 | TRBV9 | . | TGTGCCAGCAGCGTAACTCGAACAGGGTGGAATGAGCAGTTCTTC | CASSVTRTGWNEQFF
. | TRBJ2-7 | TRBV2 | . | TGTGCCAGCAGTGATGGAGGGCCCTACGAGCAGTACTTC | CASSDGGPYEQYF
. | TRBJ1-5 | TRBV10-2 | . | TGCGCCAGCAGTTACAGGAGAGATAGCAATCAGCCCCAGCATTTT | CASSYRRDSNQPQHF
. | TRBJ2-7 | TRBV11-2 | TRBD2 | TGTGCCAGCAGCCAGCAAGTGACAGGGAGCCTGACTAGCGGGAACTCCTACGAGCAGTACTTC | CASSQQVTGSLTSGNSYEQYF